The rows below give T cell receptor beta chains drawn from one sample of a study of Ad26.COV2.S vaccination and SARS-CoV-2 variants. The repertoire was sequenced with immunoSEQ multiplex PCR; TCRdb's copy has only in-frame clones and lacks some. This table holds hundreds of thousands of clones, about 87% found once. The sample was peripheral blood, taken in a trial of Ad26.COV2.S vaccine versus placebo. Receptors were obtained from a person aged 18-60 years who received the Ad26.COV2.S COVID-19 vaccine or a placebo. Both conserved end residues are trimmed from each CDR3. Fields, in order: V gene, J gene, CDR3 protein.

V gene: TRBV2; J gene: TRBJ2-2; CDR3 protein: ASSGGTSGTNTGELF
V gene: TRBV5-1; J gene: TRBJ2-7; CDR3 protein: ASSLDRGRGEQY
V gene: TRBV19; J gene: TRBJ1-4; CDR3 protein: ASSIRGSGVAIEKLF
V gene: TRBV11-1; J gene: TRBJ1-1; CDR3 protein: ASSPGRGLIHTEAF
V gene: TRBV13; J gene: TRBJ1-4; CDR3 protein: ASSARQGWGEKLF
V gene: TRBV3-1/TRBV3-2; J gene: TRBJ2-2; CDR3 protein: ASSRQGGTGELF
V gene: TRBV7-7; J gene: TRBJ2-3; CDR3 protein: ASTLGGGPRVGDTQY
V gene: TRBV4-1; J gene: TRBJ2-3; CDR3 protein: ASSQDPAGVTDTQY
V gene: TRBV18; J gene: TRBJ1-5; CDR3 protein: ASSPTGQGINQPQH
V gene: TRBV2; J gene: TRBJ1-2; CDR3 protein: ASSVASGYT
V gene: TRBV29-1; J gene: TRBJ2-1; CDR3 protein: SVGLNSNEQF
V gene: TRBV6-5; J gene: TRBJ1-5; CDR3 protein: ASSTPEPQH
V gene: TRBV6-5; J gene: TRBJ1-4; CDR3 protein: ASSRRWGAWEKLF
V gene: TRBV13; J gene: TRBJ1-5; CDR3 protein: ASSQGQYSNQPQH
V gene: TRBV7-3; J gene: TRBJ2-1; CDR3 protein: ASSLLAASNEQF
V gene: TRBV27; J gene: TRBJ1-6; CDR3 protein: ASRRTGNSPLH
V gene: TRBV18; J gene: TRBJ2-5; CDR3 protein: ASSPQGGETQY
V gene: TRBV4-1; J gene: TRBJ1-3; CDR3 protein: ASSSRGGSGNTIY
V gene: TRBV6-1; J gene: TRBJ1-2; CDR3 protein: ASSEGAAGRYGYT
V gene: TRBV19; J gene: TRBJ2-7; CDR3 protein: ASRGTAYEQY
V gene: TRBV10-3; J gene: TRBJ1-1; CDR3 protein: AISETPGGLNTEAF
V gene: TRBV30; J gene: TRBJ2-6; CDR3 protein: AWGYSGANVLT
V gene: TRBV2; J gene: TRBJ2-3; CDR3 protein: ASRGLAGNSDTQY
V gene: TRBV5-4; J gene: TRBJ2-1; CDR3 protein: ASSLGGGGLYNEQF
V gene: TRBV2; J gene: TRBJ1-6; CDR3 protein: ASRGPINSPLH
V gene: TRBV7-9; J gene: TRBJ2-3; CDR3 protein: ASSLRPSGGDTQY
V gene: TRBV6-5; J gene: TRBJ1-2; CDR3 protein: ASSYSRTDGYT
V gene: TRBV7-2; J gene: TRBJ1-2; CDR3 protein: ASSLGAVGIKYGYT
V gene: TRBV19; J gene: TRBJ2-4; CDR3 protein: ASPMGWDPHIENIQY
V gene: TRBV7-8; J gene: TRBJ1-1; CDR3 protein: ASSGTFNTEAF
V gene: TRBV15; J gene: TRBJ2-3; CDR3 protein: ATRARGYTDTQY
V gene: TRBV15; J gene: TRBJ1-1; CDR3 protein: ATSRGRQGVPEAF
V gene: TRBV4-1; J gene: TRBJ2-2; CDR3 protein: ASSQWTSGRGTGELF
V gene: TRBV30; J gene: TRBJ2-7; CDR3 protein: AWSVQGTRGGQQY
V gene: TRBV19; J gene: TRBJ1-6; CDR3 protein: ASSNRAGVLGNSPLH
V gene: TRBV5-1; J gene: TRBJ2-5; CDR3 protein: ASSSLAGGETQY
V gene: TRBV9; J gene: TRBJ2-5; CDR3 protein: ASSVSGGIGETQY
V gene: TRBV29-1; J gene: TRBJ2-7; CDR3 protein: SVEDEGSGTYEQY
V gene: TRBV18; J gene: TRBJ1-6; CDR3 protein: ASSLGVNSPLH
V gene: TRBV10-2; J gene: TRBJ1-5; CDR3 protein: ASRDRISNQPQH
V gene: TRBV10-3; J gene: TRBJ1-2; CDR3 protein: AISESWGQGKDYGYT
V gene: TRBV7-2; J gene: TRBJ2-7; CDR3 protein: ASSLSGGPSSYEQY